This T cell receptor (beta chain) was sequenced in a study of glioma-infiltrating T cells after dendritic cell vaccination. Study-wide background: Dendritic cell vaccine was injected intradermally three times, biweekly.

The time point is: after dendritic cell vaccination, including at tumor progression/relapse. Germline V gives CDR1 SGHAT, CDR2 FQNNGV. The V end lost 0 bases, the J end lost 7 bases, and 18 bases lay between the germline ends. The CDR3 covers 16 residues. The assay was immunoSEQ multiplex PCR, and TCRdb's table has in-frame clones only and misses some. Here the sample spans tens of thousands of clones, over 75% being singletons. This TCR was recovered from a human donor with glioblastoma. The input for sequencing was blood, taken after dendritic cell vaccination. The chain carries TRBV11-2 and TRBJ1-2; D not resolved. In nucleotides, the CDR3 is TGTGCCAGCAGCTTAGAACGACCGGGGAGAATGGGTGGCTACACCTTC. Its protein is CASSLERPGRMGGYTF. The complete variable domain, with remaining parts taken from reference TRBV11-2 and TRBJ1-2, reads EAGVAQSPRYKIIEKRQSVAFWCNPISGHATLYWYQQILGQGPKLLIQFQNNGVVDDSQLPKDRFSAERLKGVDSTLKIQPAKLEDSAVYLCASSLERPGRMGGYTFGSGTRLTVV.